This section outlines one T cell receptor (beta chain) sequence together with its context. Its antigen is undetermined. The source of the sample is a study of T cells in localized non-small cell lung cancer. Findings and limits, study-wide: Without multi-region sequencing, intratumor heterogeneity could not be excluded. Uninvolved adjacent lung had more T cell clonality than any other tissue, topping tumor.

This CDR3 contains 14 residues. V lost 2 bases to trimming and J lost 1 base, with 5 bases between them. The germline V gene encodes CDR1 SGHTA and CDR2 FQGTGA. The protocol was immunoSEQ multiplex PCR, while the TCRdb copy is restricted to in-frame clones and leaves out a portion. The sample lists 28,000 or so clones; about 84% were seen once. The receptor comes from a man between 40 and 69 years old with stage III squamous cell lung carcinoma. The chain is built from TRBV7-3 and TRBJ2-2, with D uncertain. The input for sequencing was peripheral blood, taken before any cancer treatment. This chain's CDR3 is CASSLLLNTGELFF. CDR3 bases: TGTGCCAGCAGCTTACTCCTGAACACCGGGGAGCTGTTTTTT.